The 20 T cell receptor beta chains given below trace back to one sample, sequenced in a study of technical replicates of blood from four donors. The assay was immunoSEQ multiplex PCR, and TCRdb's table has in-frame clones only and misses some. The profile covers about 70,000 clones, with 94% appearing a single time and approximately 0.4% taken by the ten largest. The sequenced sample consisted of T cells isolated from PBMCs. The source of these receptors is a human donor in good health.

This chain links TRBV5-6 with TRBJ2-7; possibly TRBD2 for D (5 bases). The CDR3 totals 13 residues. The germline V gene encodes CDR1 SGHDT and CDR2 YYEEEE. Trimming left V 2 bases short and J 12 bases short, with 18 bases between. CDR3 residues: CASSLAGVDGGYF. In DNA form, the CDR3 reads TGTGCCAGCAGCTTAGCCGGGGTTGACGGAGGGTACTTC.

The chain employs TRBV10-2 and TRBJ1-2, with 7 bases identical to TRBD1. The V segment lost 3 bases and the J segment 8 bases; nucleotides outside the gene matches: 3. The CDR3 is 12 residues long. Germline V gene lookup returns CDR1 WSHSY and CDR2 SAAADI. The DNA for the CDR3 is TGCGCCAGCAGTGAAGGGGGCTGGGGCTACACCTTC. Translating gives CASSEGGWGYTF.

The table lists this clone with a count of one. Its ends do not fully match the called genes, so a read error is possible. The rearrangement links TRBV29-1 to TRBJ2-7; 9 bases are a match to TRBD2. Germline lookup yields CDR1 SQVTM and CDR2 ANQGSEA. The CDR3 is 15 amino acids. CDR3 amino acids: CSVQERLAEGYEQYF. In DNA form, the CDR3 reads TGCAGCGTTCAAGAGAGACTAGCGGAGGGGTACGAGCAGTACTTC.

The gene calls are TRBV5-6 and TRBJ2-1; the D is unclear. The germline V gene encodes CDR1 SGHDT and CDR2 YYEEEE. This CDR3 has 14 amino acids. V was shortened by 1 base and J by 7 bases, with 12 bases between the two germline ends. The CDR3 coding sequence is TGTGCCAGCAGCTTGTGGCCCCCTTCAAATGAGCAGTTCTTC. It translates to CASSLWPPSNEQFF.

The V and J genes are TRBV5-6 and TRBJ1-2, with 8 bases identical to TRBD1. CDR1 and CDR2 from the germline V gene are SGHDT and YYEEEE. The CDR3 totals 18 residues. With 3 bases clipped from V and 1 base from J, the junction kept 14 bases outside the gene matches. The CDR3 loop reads CASSWDRSPPHDNYGYTF. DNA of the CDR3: TGTGCCAGCAGCTGGGACAGGAGCCCCCCCCATGATAACTATGGCTACACCTTC.

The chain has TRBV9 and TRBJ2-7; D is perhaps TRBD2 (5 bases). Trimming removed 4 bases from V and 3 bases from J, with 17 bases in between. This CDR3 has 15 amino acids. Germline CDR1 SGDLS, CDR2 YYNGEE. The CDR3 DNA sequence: TGTGCCAGCAGCACAAATCCCGAGGGAAGCTACGAGCAGTACTTC. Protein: CASSTNPEGSYEQYF.

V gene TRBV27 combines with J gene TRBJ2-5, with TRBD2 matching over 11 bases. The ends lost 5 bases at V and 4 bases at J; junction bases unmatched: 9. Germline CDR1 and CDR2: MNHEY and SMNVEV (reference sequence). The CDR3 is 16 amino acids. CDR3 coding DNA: TGTGCCAGCAGTGCGACTAGCGGGACTCCCCTAGAGACCCAGTACTTC. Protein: CASSATSGTPLETQYF.

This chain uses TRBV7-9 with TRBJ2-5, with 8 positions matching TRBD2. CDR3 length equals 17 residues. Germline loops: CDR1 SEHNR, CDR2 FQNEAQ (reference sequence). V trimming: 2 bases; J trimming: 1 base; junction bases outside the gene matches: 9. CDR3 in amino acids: CASSLPKAGVGQETQYF. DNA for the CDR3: TGTGCCAGCAGCTTACCTAAAGCGGGAGTGGGCCAAGAGACCCAGTACTTC.

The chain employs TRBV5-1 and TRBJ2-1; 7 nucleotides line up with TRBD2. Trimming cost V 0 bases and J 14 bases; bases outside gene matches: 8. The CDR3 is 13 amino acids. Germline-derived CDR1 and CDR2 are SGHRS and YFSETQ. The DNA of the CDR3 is TGCGCCAGCAGCTTGGTGGCGGGGGTTAGTGAGTTCTTC. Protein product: CASSLVAGVSEFF.

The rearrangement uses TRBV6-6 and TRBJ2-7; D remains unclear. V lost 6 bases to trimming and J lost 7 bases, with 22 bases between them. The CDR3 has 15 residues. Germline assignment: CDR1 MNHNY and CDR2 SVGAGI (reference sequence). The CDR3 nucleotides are TGTGCCAGCAGGTCCGGGTCTAATTCCCCGGATGAGCAGTACTTC. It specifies CASRSGSNSPDEQYF.

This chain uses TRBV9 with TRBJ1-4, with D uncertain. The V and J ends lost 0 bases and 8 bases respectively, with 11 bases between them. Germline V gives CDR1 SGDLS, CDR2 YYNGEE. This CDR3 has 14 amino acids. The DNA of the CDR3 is TGTGCCAGCAGCGTAGGGGAGGGTTGGGAAAAACTGTTTTTT. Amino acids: CASSVGEGWEKLFF.

CDR3 bases: TGTGCCAGCAGCGGAGGGACAGGCTACGAGCAGTACTTC. Protein: CASSGGTGYEQYF. The J gene is TRBJ2-7, the V gene TRBV27, with 8 nucleotides matching TRBD1. The germline V gene has CDR1 MNHEY and CDR2 SMNVEV (reference sequence). The CDR3 extends over 13 amino acids. The V gene end was trimmed by 6 bases and the J gene end by 3 bases; junction bases not matched to a gene: 4.

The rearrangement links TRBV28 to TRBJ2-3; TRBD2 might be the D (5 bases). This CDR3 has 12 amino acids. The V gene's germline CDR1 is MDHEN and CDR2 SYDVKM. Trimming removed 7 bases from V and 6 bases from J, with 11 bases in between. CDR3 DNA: TGTGCCAGCACCCCTAGGAGGGATACGCAGTATTTT. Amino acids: CASTPRRDTQYF.

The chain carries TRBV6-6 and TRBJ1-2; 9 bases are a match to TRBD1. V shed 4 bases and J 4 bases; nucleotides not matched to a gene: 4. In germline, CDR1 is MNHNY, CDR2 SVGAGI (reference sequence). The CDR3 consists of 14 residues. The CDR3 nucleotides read TGTGCCAGCAGTTCCCTGACAGGGGGCTATGGCTACACCTTC. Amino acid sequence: CASSSLTGGYGYTF.

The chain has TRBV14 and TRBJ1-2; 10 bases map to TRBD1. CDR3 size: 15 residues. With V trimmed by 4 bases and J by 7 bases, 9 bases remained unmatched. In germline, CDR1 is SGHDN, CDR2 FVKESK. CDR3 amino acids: CASSPWTGGKGGYTF. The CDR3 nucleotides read TGTGCCAGCAGCCCATGGACAGGGGGAAAAGGTGGCTACACCTTC.

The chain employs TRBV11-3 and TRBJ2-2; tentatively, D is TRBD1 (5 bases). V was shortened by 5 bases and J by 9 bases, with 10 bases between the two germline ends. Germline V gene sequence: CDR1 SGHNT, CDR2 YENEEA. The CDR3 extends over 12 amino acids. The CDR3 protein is CASSPQGRELFF. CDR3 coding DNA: TGTGCCAGCAGCCCTCAGGGAAGGGAGCTGTTTTTT.

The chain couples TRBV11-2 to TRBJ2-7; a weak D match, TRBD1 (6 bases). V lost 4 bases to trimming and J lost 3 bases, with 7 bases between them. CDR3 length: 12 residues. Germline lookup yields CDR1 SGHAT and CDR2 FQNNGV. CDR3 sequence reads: CASSSGHYEQYF. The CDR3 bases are TGTGCCAGCAGCTCGGGACACTACGAGCAGTACTTC.

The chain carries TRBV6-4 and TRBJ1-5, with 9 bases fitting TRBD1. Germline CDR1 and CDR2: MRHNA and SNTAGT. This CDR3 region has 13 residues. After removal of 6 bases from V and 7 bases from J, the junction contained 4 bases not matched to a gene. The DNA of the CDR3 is TGTGCCAGCAGCTTGGACAGGGGACAGCCCCAGCATTTT. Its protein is CASSLDRGQPQHF.

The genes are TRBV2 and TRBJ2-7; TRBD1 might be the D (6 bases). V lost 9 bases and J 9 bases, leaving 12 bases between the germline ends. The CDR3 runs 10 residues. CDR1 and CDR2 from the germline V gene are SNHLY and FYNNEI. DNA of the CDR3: TGTGCCAGTAGACTGGACAGGCAGTACTTC. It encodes CASRLDRQYF.

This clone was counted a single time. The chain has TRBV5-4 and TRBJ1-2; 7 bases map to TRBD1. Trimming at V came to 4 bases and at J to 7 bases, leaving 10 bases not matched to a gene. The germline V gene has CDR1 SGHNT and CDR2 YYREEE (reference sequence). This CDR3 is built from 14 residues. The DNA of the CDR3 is TGTGCCAGCAGCCCTTCGAGACAGGGTGGTGGCTACACCTTC. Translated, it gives CASSPSRQGGGYTF.